The 8 T cell receptor beta chains reported below all come from one sample, sequenced in a study of cytomegalovirus exposure and HLA in healthy donors. The table came from immunoSEQ multiplex PCR; TCRdb's copy has only in-frame clones and leaves some out. Among some 140,000 clones listed, approximately 90% were seen once. The sequenced material came from PBMCs. Source of these receptors: a young woman in good health and CMV-seropositive.

The J gene is TRBJ1-5, the V gene TRBV18; 7 bases align to TRBD1. This CDR3 spans 16 amino acids. The J segment lost 6 bases and the V segment lost 1 base, leaving 9 bases of the junction unmatched. Germline V gene data show CDR1 as KGHSH and CDR2 as LQKENI. CDR3 nucleotide sequence: TGTGCCAGCTCACCACGGGGCGGAGGGGGCATTCAGCCCCAGCATTTT. It yields the protein CASSPRGGGGIQPQHF.

This chain uses TRBV7-9 with TRBJ2-1, with no clear D. Trimming took off 8 bases at V and 7 bases at J, with 12 bases between the two ends. This CDR3 has 12 residues. Germline V gene lookup returns CDR1 SEHNR and CDR2 FQNEAQ (reference sequence). CDR3 sequence reads: CASLAPTNEQFF. CDR3 in DNA: TGTGCCAGCCTCGCCCCGACAAATGAGCAGTTCTTC.

The chain links TRBV5-1 to TRBJ2-2, with TRBD2 as a possible D gene (6 bases). Germline V gives CDR1 SGHRS, CDR2 YFSETQ. The CDR3 is 15 residues long. V was pared by 0 bases and J by 3 bases, with 9 bases between. The CDR3 spells CASSLGSGYTGELFF. Written as DNA, the CDR3 is TGCGCCAGCAGCTTGGGTAGCGGTTACACCGGGGAGCTGTTTTTT. Based on the CDR3 plus reference TRBV5-1 and TRBJ2-2, the full variable domain is KAGVTQTPRYLIKTRGQQVTLSCSPISGHRSVSWYQQTPGQGLQFLFEYFSETQRNKGNFPGRFSGRQFSNSRSEMNVSTLELGDSALYLCASSLGSGYTGELFFGEGSRLTVL.

The chain has TRBV9 and TRBJ2-2; TRBD2 matches at 10 bases. The trim removed 4 bases at V and 3 bases at J, leaving 3 bases unmatched. In germline, CDR1 is SGDLS, CDR2 YYNGEE. This CDR3 is 15 amino acids long. CDR3 coding DNA: TGTGCCAGCAGCATAGGACTAGCGGACACCGGGGAGCTGTTTTTT. Amino acids: CASSIGLADTGELFF.

The chain employs TRBV7-9 and TRBJ2-7; possibly TRBD1 for D (6 bases). The CDR3 is 14 amino acids. V was pared by 4 bases and J by 4 bases, with 14 bases between. Germline V gives CDR1 SEHNR, CDR2 FQNEAQ (reference sequence). CDR3 DNA: TGTGCCAGCAGCTCCCCGGGACATCCTTACGAGCAGTACTTC. This encodes CASSSPGHPYEQYF.

The genes are TRBV29-1 and TRBJ2-3; 8 bases are a match to TRBD2. Germline V gives CDR1 SQVTM, CDR2 ANQGSEA. This CDR3 is 12 amino acids long. V gave up 6 bases and J gave up 6 bases; unmatched junction bases: 5. The CDR3 nucleotides are TGCAGCGTCTACCGGGGGGGGGATACGCAGTATTTT. Its protein product is CSVYRGGDTQYF.

DNA of the CDR3: TGTGCCAGCAGCCTGGGACTAGCGAACTACGAGCAGTACTTC. Translation gives CASSLGLANYEQYF. This chain uses TRBV11-2 with TRBJ2-7; 10 bases map to TRBD2. The ends lost 5 bases at V and 3 bases at J; junction bases unmatched: 4. The CDR3 sequence is 14 residues long. The germline CDR1 and CDR2 sequences are SGHAT and FQNNGV.

The chain uses TRBV9 and TRBJ1-4; D not certain. CDR3 length: 15 amino acids. The V end was cut by 1 base, the J end by 0 bases, with 7 bases between. From germline, CDR1 is SGDLS and CDR2 YYNGEE. The CDR3 loop reads CASSVQAATNEKLFF. The DNA of the CDR3 is TGTGCCAGCAGCGTACAGGCCGCAACTAATGAAAAACTGTTTTTT.